These 29 T cell receptor beta chains originate from one sample sequenced in a study of T-cell memory formation after mild COVID-19. TCRdb re-called the 5' RACE reads with MiXCR, one entry per CDR3 protein. Of about 190,000 distinct CDR3 sequences detected, around 19% appear once; the ten largest clones hold 2.4%. Material for sequencing was PBMCs or a T cell subset sorted from them (not recorded which). The receptors stem from an adult woman who had mild COVID-19 (a few samples of this study predate the infection). Cell type and time point are not known.

This chain joins TRBV29-1 and TRBJ1-5, with TRBD1 as a possible D gene (5 bases). V was shortened by 7 bases and J by 3 bases, with 13 bases between the two germline ends. The germline V gene encodes CDR1 SQVTM and CDR2 ANQGSEA. The CDR3 contains 13 residues. Written as DNA, the CDR3 is TGCAGCGGGGGGGGAGGCCCCAATCAGCCCCAGCATTTT. Encoded protein: CSGGGGPNQPQHF.

The chain joins TRBV7-2 to TRBJ1-5; no clear D gene. The CDR3 totals 13 residues. The V end was cut by 1 base, the J end by 4 bases, with 5 bases between. Looked up from germline, CDR1 is SGHTA and CDR2 is FQGNSA. The CDR3 DNA reads as TGTGCCAGCAGCTTAGAGTGGAATCAGCCCCAGCATTTT. Translation: CASSLEWNQPQHF.

This clonotype came up a few times. This chain joins TRBV4-2 and TRBJ2-7, with D possibly being TRBD1 (5 bases). V lost 0 bases and J 0 bases, leaving 9 bases between the germline ends. Germline V CDR1 and CDR2: LGHNA, YNFKEQ. The CDR3 has 15 amino acids. CDR3 region: CASSQDQGNSYEQYF. As DNA, the CDR3 is TGTGCCAGCAGCCAAGATCAGGGAAACTCCTACGAGCAGTACTTC.

This clonotype has a handful of counts. V usage is TRBV12-3 or TRBV12-4 and J usage is TRBJ1-5; D is unclear. V lost 2 bases and J 6 bases, leaving 11 bases between the germline ends. The CDR3 has 14 residues. This CDR3 reads CASSLYGEGQPQHF. CDR3 bases: TGTGCCAGCAGTTTATATGGGGAGGGTCAGCCCCAGCATTTT.

The chain links TRBV27 to TRBJ1-5; no reliable D call. This CDR3 spans 15 amino acids. V was pared by 3 bases and J by 0 bases, with 9 bases between. Germline lookup yields CDR1 MNHEY and CDR2 SMNVEV (reference sequence). This CDR3 reads CASSFDPYSNQPQHF. The CDR3 bases are TGTGCCAGCAGTTTCGACCCTTATAGCAATCAGCCCCAGCATTTT.

The CDR3 sequence is CASSLQGGGDTQYF. CDR3 nucleotide sequence: TGTGCCAGCAGCCTCCAAGGAGGCGGGGATACGCAGTATTTT. This chain joins TRBV4-2 and TRBJ2-3; the D gene is possibly TRBD2 (5 bases). CDR1 LGHNA and CDR2 YNFKEQ come from the germline V gene. V lost 4 bases and J lost 6, with 14 bases in between. The CDR3 has 14 residues.

The table lists this clonotype with a few counts. The rearrangement links TRBV24-1 to TRBJ1-5, with no clear D. The CDR3 sequence is 16 residues long. Trimming removed 5 bases from V and 0 bases from J, with 13 bases in between. The germline V gene has CDR1 KGHDR and CDR2 SFDVKD. The CDR3 here is CATSGGLTDSNQPQHF. In DNA, the CDR3 is TGTGCCACCAGTGGCGGTCTGACGGATAGCAATCAGCCCCAGCATTTT.

The V call is TRBV4-1, the J call TRBJ2-7, with 9 bases matching TRBD1. The CDR3 spans 14 residues. Germline assignment: CDR1 MGHRA and CDR2 YSYEKL. V trimming: 3 bases; J trimming: 3 bases; junction bases outside the gene matches: 3. The DNA for the CDR3 is TGCGCCAGCAGCCAGGGACAGGGATTCTACGAGCAGTACTTC. It translates to CASSQGQGFYEQYF.

The chain is built from TRBV6-2 or TRBV6-3 and TRBJ2-7, with D possibly matching TRBD2 (6 bases). The CDR3 sequence is 12 residues long. V was clipped by 11 bases and J by 3 bases, with 14 bases between them. Germline V gives CDR1 MNHEY, CDR2 SVGEGT. The CDR3 DNA follows: TGTGCCGCAGGGAGGAGGGTCTACGAGCAGTACTTC. It codes for CAAGRRVYEQYF.

This clonotype has at least ten counts. The chain employs TRBV5-1 and TRBJ2-6, with TRBD2 identical over 7 bases. Germline CDR1 SGHRS, CDR2 YFSETQ. Trimming cost V 5 bases and J 4 bases; bases outside gene matches: 15. The CDR3 is 18 residues long. CDR3: CASSPGLGGSLGANVLTF. CDR3 DNA: TGCGCCAGCAGTCCCGGACTAGGAGGCAGTCTGGGGGCCAACGTCCTGACTTTC.

This rearrangement joins TRBV6-1 to TRBJ2-7; 12 bases agree with TRBD2. Per germline, CDR1 MNHNS and CDR2 SASEGT. CDR3 length equals 15 residues. J gave up 4 bases and V 3 bases, and 4 bases lay outside the gene matches. The CDR3 DNA is TGTGCCAGCAGTGACTGGACTAGCGGGGAGTACGAGCAGTACTTC. Translated: CASSDWTSGEYEQYF.

This clonotype has just a few counts. The CDR3 loop reads CSASPTGTISYGYTF. CDR3 in DNA: TGCAGTGCTAGCCCAACCGGGACAATCAGCTATGGCTACACCTTC. The chain carries TRBV20-1 and TRBJ1-2; D is possibly TRBD1 (6 bases). There are 15 residues in the CDR3. V was pared by 3 bases and J by 4 bases, with 18 bases between. Germline values: CDR1 DFQATT, CDR2 SNEGSKA (reference sequence).

The table lists this clonotype with a count of one. The chain couples TRBV2 to TRBJ1-4; tentative D call: TRBD1 (5 bases). CDR1 SNHLY and CDR2 FYNNEI come from the germline V gene. The CDR3 contains 14 residues. Trimming took off 1 base at V and 7 bases at J, with 10 bases between the two ends. CDR3 loop: CASSEGGSGEKLFF. The CDR3 DNA sequence: TGTGCCAGCAGTGAAGGGGGGTCTGGTGAAAAACTGTTTTTT.

The rearrangement links TRBV11-2 to TRBJ2-7; no clear D. The CDR3 runs to 13 residues. The V gene lost 4 bases and the J gene lost 0 bases, with 7 bases spanning the gap. Germline CDR1 reads SGHAT; CDR2 reads FQNNGV. CDR3 nucleotide sequence: TGTGCCAGCAGCTCGGGTATCTCCTACGAGCAGTACTTC. This gives the protein CASSSGISYEQYF.

The chain has TRBV3-1 and TRBJ2-1, with no clear D. CDR3 length: 14 amino acids. Looked up from germline, CDR1 is LGHDT and CDR2 is YNNKEL (reference sequence). V was pared by 4 bases and J by 6 bases, with 13 bases between. For the CDR3, the DNA is TGTGCCAGCAGCCTTAGCAATCTCGGCAATGAGCAGTTCTTC. Its translation is CASSLSNLGNEQFF.

This clonotype appeared many times. V is TRBV7-6 and J is TRBJ2-3; D gene uncertain. The germline V gene encodes CDR1 SGHVS and CDR2 FNYEAQ. V shed 5 bases and J shed 0 bases, with 9 bases lying between them. The CDR3 sequence is 14 residues long. The CDR3 region is CASSPSTSTDTQYF. The CDR3 DNA reads TGTGCCAGCAGCCCTTCCACTAGCACAGATACGCAGTATTTT.

The rearrangement links TRBV7-9 to TRBJ2-7; D is ambiguous. With 1 base removed from V and 6 bases from J, the gap between germline ends came to 10 bases. This CDR3 contains 13 residues. CDR1 SEHNR and CDR2 FQNEAQ come from the germline V gene (reference sequence). CDR3 loop: CASSLGILPEQYF. The CDR3 DNA sequence: TGTGCCAGCAGCTTAGGAATTCTGCCCGAGCAGTACTTC.

The chain is built from TRBV3-1 and TRBJ1-2; D gene uncertain. Germline V gene lookup returns CDR1 LGHDT and CDR2 YNNKEL (reference sequence). CDR3 length equals 12 residues. V was trimmed by 8 bases and J by 0 bases, leaving 7 bases between them. Here the CDR3 reads CASGGANYGYTF. The DNA for the CDR3 is TGTGCCAGCGGCGGGGCTAACTATGGCTACACCTTC.

This clonotype occurred a few times. The gene calls are TRBV2 and TRBJ2-1, with 10 bases aligning to TRBD2. Looked up from germline, CDR1 is SNHLY and CDR2 is FYNNEI. The trim removed 6 bases at V and 4 bases at J, leaving 6 bases unmatched. The CDR3 sequence is 15 residues long. The CDR3 DNA reads TGTGCCAGCAGACCCTCTAGCGGGGGTTACAATGAGCAGTTCTTC. This encodes CASRPSSGGYNEQFF.

The chain recombines TRBV30 with TRBJ2-5; D is ambiguous. Trimming left V 2 bases short and J 9 bases short, with 10 bases between. Per the germline V gene, CDR1 is GTSNPN and CDR2 is SVGIG (reference sequence). The CDR3 is made up of 11 amino acids. The CDR3 is CAWSTQAAQYF. For the CDR3, the DNA is TGTGCCTGGAGTACCCAGGCGGCCCAGTACTTC. Full variable domain (remainder filled in from reference TRBV30 and TRBJ2-5): SQTIHQWPATLVQPVGSPLSLECTVEGTSNPNLYWYRQAAGRGLQLLFYSVGIGQISSEVPQNLSASRPQDRQFILSSKKLLLSDSGFYLCAWSTQAAQYFGPGTRLLVL.

This clonotype was picked up a small number of times. The chain employs TRBV9 and TRBJ1-6, with 8 bases that match TRBD1. This CDR3 contains 14 residues. CDR1 is SGDLS, CDR2 YYNGEE, per germline. Unmatched junction bases numbered 0, after V lost 0 bases and J lost 7 bases. The DNA for the CDR3 is TGTGCCAGCAGCGTAGGGGACAGGAATTCACCCCTCCACTTT. Its translation is CASSVGDRNSPLHF.

This clonotype occurred a few times. The gene calls are TRBV20-1 and TRBJ2-5; 13 nucleotides match TRBD2. Germline lookup yields CDR1 DFQATT and CDR2 SNEGSKA (reference sequence). V was clipped by 5 bases and J by 6 bases; unmatched bases: 9. This CDR3 is built from 15 residues. For the CDR3, the DNA is TGCAGTGCTCAACCGGGACTAGCGGGGTACAAGACCCAGTACTTC. This translates into CSAQPGLAGYKTQYF.

This clonotype came up a few times. The V and J genes are TRBV29-1 and TRBJ2-1, with 9 bases matching TRBD1. The J segment lost 7 bases and the V segment lost 4 bases, leaving 5 bases of the junction unmatched. Germline assignment: CDR1 SQVTM and CDR2 ANQGSEA. The CDR3 contains 13 residues. In DNA, the CDR3 is TGCAGCGTTGGTACAGGGGGCTGGAATGAGCAGTTCTTC. It specifies CSVGTGGWNEQFF.

This clonotype has ten or more counts. The chain is built from TRBV5-1 and TRBJ1-6; D call uncertain. From germline, CDR1 is SGHRS and CDR2 YFSETQ. V lost 0 bases and J lost 6, with 16 bases in between. This CDR3 contains 17 residues. The CDR3 sequence is CASSLDAASTLNSPLHF. Written as DNA, the CDR3 is TGCGCCAGCAGCTTGGATGCGGCGTCAACCCTTAATTCACCCCTCCACTTT.

This clonotype was seen a handful of times. The genes are TRBV12-3 or TRBV12-4 and TRBJ1-5; no definite D call. The CDR3 length is 18 residues. Between the trimmed V and J ends, which lost 3 bases and 0 bases, there was a span of 18 bases. The CDR3 DNA reads as TGTGCCAGCAGTTTGAGGTTTGGCACCCTACTTAGCAATCAGCCCCAGCATTTT. Residues: CASSLRFGTLLSNQPQHF.

V gene TRBV6-2 or TRBV6-3 combines with J gene TRBJ1-5; D is undetermined. Germline loops: CDR1 MNHEY, CDR2 SVGEGT. The V gene lost 2 bases and the J gene lost 2 bases, with 13 bases spanning the gap. This CDR3 spans 16 amino acids. The CDR3 DNA follows: TGTGCCAGCAGTTACATCATGAATTTGGGCAATCAGCCCCAGCATTTT. It is translated as CASSYIMNLGNQPQHF.

The V and J genes are TRBV6-2 or TRBV6-3 and TRBJ2-5; 12 nucleotides align to TRBD2. V gave up 6 bases and J gave up 0 bases; unmatched junction bases: 5. The CDR3 covers 16 residues. The V gene's germline CDR1 is MNHEY and CDR2 SVGEGT. This chain's CDR3 is CASSPGTSGYQETQYF. The CDR3 nucleotides read TGTGCCAGCAGCCCCGGGACTAGCGGGTACCAAGAGACCCAGTACTTC.

The chain combines TRBV7-9 with TRBJ2-2; 8 bases agree with TRBD2. J lost 2 bases, V lost 5 bases, and 7 bases had no gene match. Germline CDR1 and CDR2: SEHNR and FQNEAQ (reference sequence). This CDR3 region has 16 residues. The CDR3 region has the DNA TGTGCCAGCAGCCCGCGTAGCGGGGATAACACCGGGGAGCTGTTTTTT. Residues: CASSPRSGDNTGELFF. Full variable domain (rest looked up from reference TRBV7-9 and TRBJ2-2): DTGVSQNPRHKITKRGQNVTFRCDPISEHNRLYWYRQTLGQGPEFLTYFQNEAQLEKSRLLSDRFSAERPKGSFSTLEIQRTEQGDSAMYLCASSPRSGDNTGELFFGEGSRLTVL.

This sequence joins TRBV30 and TRBJ1-2; 12 nucleotides align to TRBD1. The CDR3 extends over 15 amino acids. Germline values: CDR1 GTSNPN, CDR2 SVGIG (reference sequence). Trimming cost V 3 bases and J 3 bases; bases outside gene matches: 5. CDR3 amino acids: CAWSLGTGGDYGYTF. The CDR3 DNA is TGTGCCTGGAGCCTAGGGACAGGGGGCGACTATGGCTACACCTTC.